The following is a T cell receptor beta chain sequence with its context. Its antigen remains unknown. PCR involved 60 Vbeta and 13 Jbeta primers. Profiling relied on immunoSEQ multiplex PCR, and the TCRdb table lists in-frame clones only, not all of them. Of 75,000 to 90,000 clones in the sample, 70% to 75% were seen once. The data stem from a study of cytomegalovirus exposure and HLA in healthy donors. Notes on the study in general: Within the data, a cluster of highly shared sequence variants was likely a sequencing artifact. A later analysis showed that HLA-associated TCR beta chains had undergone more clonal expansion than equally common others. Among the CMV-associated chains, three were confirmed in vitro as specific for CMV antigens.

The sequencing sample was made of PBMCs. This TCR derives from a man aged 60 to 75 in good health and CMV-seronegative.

CDR3 sequence reads: CASSSGTPSATNEKLFF. The CDR3 coding sequence is TGTGCCAGTAGCTCCGGGACACCGTCTGCAACTAATGAAAAACTGTTTTTT. The chain links TRBV19 to TRBJ1-4, with D maybe TRBD1 (6 bases). This CDR3 is 17 amino acids long. The germline V gene has CDR1 LNHDA and CDR2 SQIVND (reference sequence). Between the trimmed V and J ends, which lost 6 bases and 0 bases, there was a span of 17 bases.